This TCR beta chain came from a study of cytomegalovirus exposure and HLA in healthy donors. Study conclusions and caveats: According to a later analysis, most TCR beta chains associated with CMV appeared HLA-restricted. When analyzed later, a missense DCLRE1C variant was found to be linked to TCR beta V- and J-gene trimming.

Primers included in the PCR were 60 Vbeta and 13 Jbeta primers. Source study methods: Per a later analysis, the number of unique TCR beta chains was around 80 million, of which 9 million to 14 million were shared. Clones were sequenced by immunoSEQ multiplex PCR, and TCRdb holds only the in-frame ones, with some missing. V and J calls plus clone size are reproduced from that table; the DNA served to infer D and trimming. The table shows about 130,000 clones, with 72% occurring only once. Concerning this clone: Its matching antigen is unknown.

The TCR comes from a middle-aged man in good health and CMV-seropositive. The sample taken for sequencing was PBMCs.

CDR3 sequence reads: CAGSPGQGNAAGYTF. CDR3 DNA sequence: TGTGCCGGAAGTCCGGGACAGGGGAATGCGGCTGGCTACACCTTC. The V and J genes are TRBV7-9 and TRBJ1-2; 10 nucleotides match TRBD1. The CDR3 consists of 15 residues. V was clipped by 11 bases and J by 7 bases; unmatched bases: 16. CDR1 and CDR2 (germline): SEHNR, FQNEAQ (reference sequence).